This T cell receptor beta chain was profiled in a study of cytomegalovirus exposure and HLA in healthy donors. This CDR3 is built from 16 residues. CDR1 SGHDT and CDR2 YYEEEE come from the germline V gene. Trimming stripped 1 base from V and 2 bases from J, with 14 bases between. Data came from immunoSEQ multiplex PCR; TCRdb stores just in-frame clones and leaves some out. Of fewer than 200,000 clones listed, about 87% are singletons. V usage is TRBV5-6 and J usage is TRBJ2-3; D gene unclear. The sample taken for sequencing was PBMCs. The receptor was isolated from a woman younger than 45 in good health and CMV-seronegative. CDR3 bases: TGTGCCAGCAGCTTGATGGCAGCCAGGAACACAGATACGCAGTATTTT. Protein product: CASSLMAARNTDTQYF. Based on the CDR3 plus reference TRBV5-6 and TRBJ2-3, the full variable domain is DAGVTQSPTHLIKTRGQQVTLRCSPKSGHDTVSWYQQALGQGPQFIFQYYEEEERQRGNFPDRFSGHQFPNYSSELNVNALLLGDSALYLCASSLMAARNTDTQYFGPGTRLTVL.